Described below is a single T cell receptor beta chain sequence and its context. Its antigen is not yet known. No per-base quality is available; no much larger clone lies one base away. This record belongs to a study of multiple sclerosis patients with progressive multifocal leukoencephalopathy (dated by TCRdb to about 2019). Background for the entire study: Roughly five MS patients treated with natalizumab who did not develop PML were sampled longitudinally as controls. The study examined peripheral T and B cells of MS patients who developed PML (4 under natalizumab, 1 after alemtuzumab) and treated patients who did not. Two patients on natalizumab who later developed PML were tracked over time from before therapy, through 6 and 12 months, up to PML onset. The study aimed to detect JC virus-specific or public T-cell expansions arising at the time of PML onset.

The research as a whole found: Lower normalized Shannon entropy suggested less diverse TRB repertoires in most PML patients, whereas the natalizumab-treated controls showed values near 1. TRB clones with frequency above 0.5% were observed only in PML patients, but the clones expanded at PML onset were found to be already present before and during natalizumab therapy. No common TRBV or TRBJ gene usage or preferential TRBV-TRBJ pairings were detected when PML developed. Given the small, descriptive cohort, it remained unclear whether the study findings reflect JC virus infection or general immunocompromise. Analysis was limited to peripheral blood, even though cerebrospinal fluid or brain lymphocytes might be more informative for natalizumab-associated PML.

V is reduced by 0 bases and J by 0 bases, leaving a spacing of 9 bases between them. Counted from cysteine to phenylalanine, this CDR3 has 15 amino acids. Kept here is only the CDR3 DNA, which spans 45 bases and is read in frame from base 1. For CDR1 and CDR2, the germline V gene (reference sequence) lists SGHKS and YYEKEE. In the paper's terms, the time point label means: before natalizumab initiation. Interferon beta had previously been received by all listed patients, and all PML patients were female. Blood samples at T0 were collected prior to the first natalizumab infusion. Ficoll-Hypaque density gradient centrifugation was used to isolate peripheral blood mononuclear cells. Using the immunoSEQ two-step multiplex PCR at survey-level depth, TRB CDR3 regions were amplified from genomic DNA. Each PCR was spiked with synthetic inline TR CDR3 controls spanning all V-J pairings to estimate template counts and remove amplification bias. Reads went through processing to reduce amplification and sequencing bias, and quantification was done against synthetic TR CDR3 analogs. The authors' analysis ran thus. Raw data were processed in ImmunoSEQ Analyzer, with out-of-frame sequences and CDR3s containing stop codons removed, and gene names were assigned according to IMGT nomenclature. Repertoire diversity was summarized as normalized Shannon entropy, defined as 1 minus Pielou's evenness. TRB sequences were considered identical only when V gene, J gene and CDR3 were shared. Public PML clonotypes were CDR3s found in two or more PML-onset samples but not found earlier, in controls, or in public databases. Positional CDR3 amino acid composition was analyzed in Skylign with the observed count method. The immuneACCESS repertoire file appears here via TCRdb, limited to in-frame rearrangements. These files lack a portion of the clones; in checked studies, under half of the deficit traces to unresolved V genes, and the cause of the others is not known. Clone size and the V and J calls come from that table; the DNA yielded D and trimming. For this sample the table gives more than 30,000 clones, of which about 89% were detected only once. The ten top clones hold roughly 1.5% of the sample.

Sequencing used PBMCs. This chain joins TRBV5-5 to TRBJ1-1; TRBD1 could be the D gene, as 5 bases match. This receptor was obtained from a human donor with multiple sclerosis. The nucleotide sequence is TGTGCCAGCAGCTTGGATGGGGGAATGAACACTGAAGCTTTCTTT. Its amino acids are CASSLDGGMNTEAFF.